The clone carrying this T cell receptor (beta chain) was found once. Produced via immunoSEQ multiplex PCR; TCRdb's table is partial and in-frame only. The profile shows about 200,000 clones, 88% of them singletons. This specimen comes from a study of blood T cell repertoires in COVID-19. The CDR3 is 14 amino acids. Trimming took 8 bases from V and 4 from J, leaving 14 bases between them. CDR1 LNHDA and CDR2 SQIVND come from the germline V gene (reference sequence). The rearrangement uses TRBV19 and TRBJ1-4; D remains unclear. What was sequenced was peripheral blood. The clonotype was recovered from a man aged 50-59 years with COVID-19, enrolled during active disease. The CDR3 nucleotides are TGTGCCAGTTGGTCGGACGGGAATAATGAAAAACTGTTTTTT. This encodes CASWSDGNNEKLFF.